Below, one T cell receptor (beta chain) is given with its context. Its antigen is as yet unknown. These data belong to a study of cytomegalovirus exposure and HLA in healthy donors. V lost 3 bases and J 5 bases, leaving 16 bases between the germline ends. Germline CDR1 reads LNHDA; CDR2 reads SQIVND (reference sequence). The CDR3 is made up of 15 amino acids. Whole-study results and caveats: Cytomegalovirus status, reportedly, was diagnosed with high specificity and sensitivity by the classifier. First-cohort TCR clusters tended to co-occur in the roughly 120 validation repertoires, a later analysis found. Cytomegalovirus association was assigned to 170 or so TCR beta chains.

Measured with immunoSEQ multiplex PCR; TCRdb has only the in-frame clones, and not every one. The table has roughly 77,000 clones, 90% to 95% seen once. The chain is built from TRBV19 and TRBJ1-1; D may be TRBD1 (6 bases). This clonotype originated in a woman under 30 in good health and CMV-seronegative. Specimen: PBMCs. DNA of the CDR3: TGTGCCAGTAGTATGGGGGGGACAAGGGCAACTGAAGCTTTCTTT. Protein sequence: CASSMGGTRATEAFF.